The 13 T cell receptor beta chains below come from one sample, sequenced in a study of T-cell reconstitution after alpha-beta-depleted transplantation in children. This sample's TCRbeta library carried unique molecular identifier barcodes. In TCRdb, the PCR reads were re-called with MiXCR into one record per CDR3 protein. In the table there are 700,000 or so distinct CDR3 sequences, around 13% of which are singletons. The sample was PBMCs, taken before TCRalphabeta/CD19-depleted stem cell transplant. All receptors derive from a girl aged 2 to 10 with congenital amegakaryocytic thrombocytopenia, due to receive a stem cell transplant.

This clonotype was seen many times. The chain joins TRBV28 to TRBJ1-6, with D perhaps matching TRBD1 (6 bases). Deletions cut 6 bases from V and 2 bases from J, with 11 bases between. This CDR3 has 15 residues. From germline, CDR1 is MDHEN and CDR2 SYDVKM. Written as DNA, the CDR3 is TGTGCCAGCAGCCCTTGGACAGCCTATAATTCACCCCTCCACTTT. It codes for CASSPWTAYNSPLHF.

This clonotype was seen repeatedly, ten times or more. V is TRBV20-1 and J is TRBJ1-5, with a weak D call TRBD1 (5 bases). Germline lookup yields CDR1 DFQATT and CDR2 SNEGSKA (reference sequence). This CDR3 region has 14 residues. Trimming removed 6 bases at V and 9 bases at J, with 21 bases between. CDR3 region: CSAPSGGRWRPQHF. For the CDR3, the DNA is TGCAGTGCCCCATCGGGGGGTCGGTGGCGGCCCCAGCATTTT.

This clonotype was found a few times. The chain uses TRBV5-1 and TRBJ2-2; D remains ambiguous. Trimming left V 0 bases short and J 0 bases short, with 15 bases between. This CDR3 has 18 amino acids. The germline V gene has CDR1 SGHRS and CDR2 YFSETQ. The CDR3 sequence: CASSLALTYFSNTGELFF. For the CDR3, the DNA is TGCGCCAGCAGCTTGGCCCTTACGTACTTTTCGAACACCGGGGAGCTGTTTTTT.

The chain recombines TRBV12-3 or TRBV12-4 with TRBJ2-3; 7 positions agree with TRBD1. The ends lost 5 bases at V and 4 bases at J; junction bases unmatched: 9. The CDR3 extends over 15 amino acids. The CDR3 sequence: CASSGRQGVSDTQYF. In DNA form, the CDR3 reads TGTGCCAGCAGTGGGCGACAGGGTGTCTCAGATACGCAGTATTTT.

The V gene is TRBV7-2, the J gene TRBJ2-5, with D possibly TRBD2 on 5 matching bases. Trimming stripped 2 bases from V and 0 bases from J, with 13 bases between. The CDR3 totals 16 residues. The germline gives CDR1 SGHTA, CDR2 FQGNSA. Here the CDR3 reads CASSLSLLANQETQYF. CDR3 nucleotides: TGTGCCAGCAGCTTATCTTTGCTAGCCAACCAAGAGACCCAGTACTTC.

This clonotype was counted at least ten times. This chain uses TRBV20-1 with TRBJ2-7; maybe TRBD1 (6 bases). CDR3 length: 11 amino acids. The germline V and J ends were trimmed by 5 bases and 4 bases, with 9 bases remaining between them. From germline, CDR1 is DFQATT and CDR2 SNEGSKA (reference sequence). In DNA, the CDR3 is TGCAGTGCTCAGGGGCATTACGAGCAGTACTTC. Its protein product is CSAQGHYEQYF.

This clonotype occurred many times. The chain's CDR3 is CASSFGSTGADTDTQYF. CDR3 bases: TGTGCCAGCAGCTTTGGATCGACAGGGGCGGATACAGATACGCAGTATTTT. The V and J genes are TRBV5-6 and TRBJ2-3, with 8 bases lining up with TRBD1. V shed 2 bases and J 3 bases; nucleotides not matched to a gene: 11. The CDR3 totals 17 residues. The germline CDR1 and CDR2 sequences are SGHDT and YYEEEE.

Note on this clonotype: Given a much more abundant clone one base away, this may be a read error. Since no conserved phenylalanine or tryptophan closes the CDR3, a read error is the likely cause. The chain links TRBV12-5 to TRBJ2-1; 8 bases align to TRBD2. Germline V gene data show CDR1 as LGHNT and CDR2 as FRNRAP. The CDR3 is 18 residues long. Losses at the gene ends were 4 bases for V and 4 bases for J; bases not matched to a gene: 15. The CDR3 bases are TGTGCTAGTGGTTCCCGGGGGAGGGGACTAGGTGGGTACAATGAGCAGTTCTAC. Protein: CASGSRGRGLGGYNEQFY.

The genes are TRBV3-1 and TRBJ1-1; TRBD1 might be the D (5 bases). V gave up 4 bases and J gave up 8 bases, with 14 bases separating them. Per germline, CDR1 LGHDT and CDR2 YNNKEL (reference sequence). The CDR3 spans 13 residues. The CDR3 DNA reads TGTGCCAGCAGCCCGAGCGGGGCACGGGAAGCTTTCTTT. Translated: CASSPSGAREAFF.

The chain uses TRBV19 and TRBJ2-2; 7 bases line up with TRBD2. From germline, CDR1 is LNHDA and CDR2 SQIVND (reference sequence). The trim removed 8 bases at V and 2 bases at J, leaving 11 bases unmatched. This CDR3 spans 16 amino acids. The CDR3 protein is CASGQRGAINTGELFF. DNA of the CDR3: TGTGCCAGTGGTCAGCGGGGCGCGATTAACACCGGGGAGCTGTTTTTT.

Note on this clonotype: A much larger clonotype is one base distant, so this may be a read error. The CDR3 DNA sequence: TGCTGTGCTAGAGAGGTAGCGGGAGTCAGCAATGAGCAGTTCTTC. Its translation: CCAREVAGVSNEQFF. V and J are TRBV20-1 and TRBJ2-1; TRBD2 matches 9 bases. This CDR3 comprises 15 residues. CDR1 and CDR2 (germline): DFQATT, SNEGSKA (reference sequence).

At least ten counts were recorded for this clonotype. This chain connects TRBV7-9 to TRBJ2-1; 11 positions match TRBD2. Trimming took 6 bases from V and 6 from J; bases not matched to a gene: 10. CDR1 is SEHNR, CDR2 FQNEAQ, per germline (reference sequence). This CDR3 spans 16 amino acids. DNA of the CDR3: TGTGCCAGCAGACCTGGGACTAGCGGAAAATTCAATGAGCAGTTCTTC. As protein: CASRPGTSGKFNEQFF.

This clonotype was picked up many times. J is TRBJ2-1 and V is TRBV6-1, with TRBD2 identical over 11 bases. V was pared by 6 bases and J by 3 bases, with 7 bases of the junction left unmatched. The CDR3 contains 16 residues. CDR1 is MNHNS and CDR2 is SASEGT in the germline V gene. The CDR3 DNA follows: TGTGCCAGCAGACTACTAGCGGGAGCGGTCTACAATGAGCAGTTCTTC. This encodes CASRLLAGAVYNEQFF.